The TCR beta chain under discussion was sequenced for a study of long-term antiretroviral therapy in people with HIV. Study-level results: It was observed that HIV repertoires exhibited narrower CDR3 length ranges than controls.

V lost 1 base and J lost 2, with 12 bases in between. Germline-derived CDR1 and CDR2 are SGHNT and YENEEA. The CDR3 has 15 amino acids. With survey level as its setting, the immunoSEQ assay was v3.0. Sequenced by immunoSEQ multiplex PCR; TCRdb stores in-frame clones only, minus some. The sample gives roughly 13,000 clones, 60% to 80% of which show up once; 14% is in the top ten. Samples held roughly 0.95-10 million cryopreserved PBMC before DNA extraction. On this clone: Its antigen is currently unknown.

Sequencing was performed on unsorted PBMCs, taken 1.3 years after starting antiretroviral therapy. The TCR originated in a woman under 30 with HIV. The chain is built from TRBV11-3 and TRBJ2-7, with a possible D match to TRBD2 (5 bases). The CDR3 DNA sequence: TGTGCCAGCAGCTTAGGACGAGGGTCTGCCTACGAGCAGTACTTC. This translates into CASSLGRGSAYEQYF.